This T cell receptor (beta chain) stems from a study of control samples from healthy donors and cancer patients. This CDR3 is 12 amino acids long. The V gene's germline CDR1 is SNHLY and CDR2 FYNNEI. V was cut by 6 bases and J by 1 base, with 7 bases left in between. This clone was seen a single time. Sequencing was performed with immunoSEQ multiplex PCR; in TCRdb, only in-frame clones are kept and a portion is missing. The sample lists approximately 150,000 clones, roughly nine tenths seen once, with about 7.6% in the top ten. The specimen was blood. The sequence was collected from a man aged 18-30 years in good health. The rearrangement joins TRBV2 to TRBJ2-7, with D perhaps TRBD1 (6 bases). Here the CDR3 reads CASRGHSYEQYF. The CDR3 DNA reads as TGTGCCAGCAGGGGACATTCCTACGAGCAGTACTTC.